Following are 15 T cell receptor beta chains from one sample sequenced in a study of shared clonotypes between healthy human individuals. This table comes from immunoSEQ multiplex PCR, and its TCRdb copy is limited to in-frame clones, with some not included. The top ten hold 8.5% to 12% of the sample, which has a few hundred thousand clones, 73% seen once. The sequencing input was memory CD4+ T cells sorted from blood. Regarding subset: CD45RA-negative fraction. The source of these receptors is a man younger than 45 in good health.

This clone was detected ten times or more. The rearrangement joins TRBV7-6 to TRBJ1-1; 9 bases line up with TRBD1. Germline V gene sequence: CDR1 SGHVS, CDR2 FNYEAQ. V was clipped by 1 base and J by 0 bases; unmatched bases: 9. The CDR3 contains 18 residues. CDR3 sequence reads: CASSLVGGQGRLNTEAFF. The CDR3 region has the DNA TGTGCCAGCAGCTTAGTCGGGGGACAGGGTCGTCTGAACACTGAAGCTTTCTTT.

This clone appeared a few times. The chain is built from TRBV11-2 and TRBJ2-2, with unresolved D. Germline CDR1 and CDR2: SGHAT and FQNNGV. This CDR3 comprises 16 residues. The V and J ends lost 5 bases and 1 base respectively, with 14 bases between them. CDR3 sequence: CASSPPVRRNTGELFF. The CDR3 region has the DNA TGTGCCAGCAGCCCGCCGGTACGGCGGAACACCGGGGAGCTGTTTTTT.

The chain is built from TRBV6-1 and TRBJ2-5; perhaps TRBD1 as D (6 bases). V lost 8 bases, J lost 2 bases, and 18 bases lay in between. This CDR3 has 15 amino acids. Germline lookup yields CDR1 MNHNS and CDR2 SASEGT. CDR3 loop: CASYPWGTSQETQYF. The DNA of the CDR3 is TGTGCCAGCTACCCTTGGGGGACATCACAAGAGACCCAGTACTTC.

The table lists this clone with a few counts. The chain employs TRBV7-5 and TRBJ2-1; the DNA was not compared with TRBD2, the D call given in the table. TRBV7-5 is a pseudogene locus. The length of the CDR3 is 17 residues. The DNA of the CDR3 is TGTGTCAGAAGCTTATGCCTAGCTGAATATTCCCGCAATGAGCAGTTCTTC. This translates into CVRSLCLAEYSRNEQFF.

The chain links TRBV5-1 to TRBJ2-1; 8 bases align to TRBD2. V gave up 2 bases and J gave up 1 base; unmatched junction bases: 5. The CDR3 contains 16 residues. Germline V gene sequence: CDR1 SGHRS, CDR2 YFSETQ. The CDR3 is CASSLISGKSYNEQFF. CDR3 nucleotides: TGCGCCAGCAGCTTAATTAGCGGGAAATCCTACAATGAGCAGTTCTTC.

This clone has just one count. This chain's CDR3 is CASSLGLAGGNEQFF. DNA of the CDR3: TGTGCCAGCAGCCTCGGACTAGCGGGAGGCAATGAGCAGTTCTTC. This chain links TRBV5-4 with TRBJ2-1, with 14 nucleotides matching TRBD2. The CDR3 has 15 residues. After removal of 4 bases from V and 6 bases from J, the junction contained 3 bases not matched to a gene. Looked up from germline, CDR1 is SGHNT and CDR2 is YYREEE (reference sequence).

The sample holds a few counts of this clone. This chain links TRBV5-8 with TRBJ2-2; the D is unclear. The CDR3 sequence is 12 residues long. Germline V gives CDR1 SGHTS, CDR2 YDEGEE. V was clipped by 4 bases and J by 2 bases, with 3 bases between them. This CDR3 reads CASSRNTGELFF. The CDR3 nucleotides are TGTGCCAGCAGCCGTAACACCGGGGAGCTGTTTTTT.

The CDR3 nucleotides are TGTGCCATCAGTGAAGCTAGCGCTCAAGAGACCCAGTACTTC. It codes for CAISEASAQETQYF. The chain combines TRBV10-3 with TRBJ2-5, with D possibly matching TRBD2 (6 bases). V was shortened by 3 bases and J by 2 bases, with 10 bases between the two germline ends. The CDR3 totals 14 residues. Germline CDR1 is ENHRY and CDR2 is SYGVKD.

A few counts support this clone. V gene TRBV2 combines with J gene TRBJ2-3; possibly TRBD1 for D (6 bases). CDR1 SNHLY and CDR2 FYNNEI come from the germline V gene. The CDR3 runs to 17 residues. Trimming cost V 2 bases and J 4 bases, with 19 bases left between them. DNA of the CDR3: TGTGCCAGCAGTGAACTCCGGCAGGGGAATAGGGCAGATACGCAGTATTTT. The encoded protein is CASSELRQGNRADTQYF.

The V call is TRBV11-3, the J call TRBJ2-2; tentatively, D is TRBD2 (6 bases). CDR1 and CDR2 (germline): SGHNT, YENEEA. This CDR3 comprises 16 residues. V was trimmed by 6 bases and J by 4 bases, leaving 18 bases between them. CDR3 protein: CASSGPAGYGTGELFF. The CDR3 DNA reads as TGTGCCAGCAGTGGGCCGGCGGGATACGGCACCGGGGAGCTGTTTTTT.

Details on this clone: A far larger clone lies a single base away; this is likely a read error. The chain links TRBV19 to TRBJ2-7; perhaps TRBD2 as D (7 bases). The CDR3 is made up of 15 amino acids. Germline values: CDR1 LNHDA, CDR2 SQIVND (reference sequence). The ends were cut back, 4 bases at V and 4 bases at J, with 17 bases in the middle. The CDR3 DNA follows: TGTGCCAGTAGTACCCTGGGGGGGGCAGTTTACGAGCAGTACTTC. Protein sequence: CASSTLGGAVYEQYF.

This clone was counted only a few times. This rearrangement joins TRBV5-1 to TRBJ2-6, with D possibly TRBD1 on 5 matching bases. Per the germline V gene, CDR1 is SGHRS and CDR2 is YFSETQ. The CDR3 is 18 residues long. Trimming stripped 2 bases from V and 0 bases from J, with 15 bases between. The CDR3 sequence: CASSFRTSSSSGANVLTF. The DNA for the CDR3 is TGCGCCAGCAGCTTTAGGACATCCTCAAGCTCTGGGGCCAACGTCCTGACTTTC.

The chain joins TRBV28 to TRBJ2-7; 8 bases map to TRBD2. Per the germline V gene, CDR1 is MDHEN and CDR2 is SYDVKM. J lost 5 bases, V lost 5 bases, and 14 bases had no gene match. The CDR3 has 16 amino acids. CDR3 sequence: CASSPPNAGGFNEQYF. The CDR3 DNA is TGTGCCAGCAGTCCACCTAATGCGGGAGGTTTTAACGAGCAGTACTTC.

In DNA form, the CDR3 reads TGTGCCAGCAGCCCCGCAGCGGGAGGGATCTACGAGCAGTACTTC. Translated: CASSPAAGGIYEQYF. The rearrangement uses TRBV9 and TRBJ2-7; 10 nucleotides align to TRBD2. The trim removed 4 bases at V and 3 bases at J, leaving 7 bases unmatched. The germline V gene encodes CDR1 SGDLS and CDR2 YYNGEE. This CDR3 spans 15 amino acids.

V is TRBV2 and J is TRBJ1-5; D gene uncertain. The CDR3 totals 13 residues. CDR1 is SNHLY and CDR2 is FYNNEI in the germline V gene. The ends were cut back, 6 bases at V and 1 base at J, with 7 bases in the middle. For the CDR3, the DNA is TGTGCCAGCAGCCCGGGAAGCAATCAGCCCCAGCATTTT. This gives the protein CASSPGSNQPQHF.